The clone carrying this T cell receptor (beta chain) was found many times. No antigen is known for it. Just one base apart from a much larger clone, this may be a read error. This specimen belongs to a study of CD8 T cells in ankylosing spondylitis. Study-wide points: Researchers reportedly found disease-linked clones significantly enriched in matched ankylosing spondylitis synovial fluid. Certain motif variants had earlier appeared in reactive arthritis synovial fluid and blood. Several highly homologous variants made up a TCR beta motif, and this motif appeared characteristic of ankylosing spondylitis blood.

Scientists made TCR beta libraries using quantitative 5'-RACE with molecular barcodes. One entry per CDR3 protein results from TCRdb running MiXCR on the 5' RACE reads. Found here are some 250,000 distinct CDR3 sequences, approximately 24% of them singletons; the top ten hold 0.5% to 0.65%. The CDR3 extends over 13 amino acids. V was pared by 2 bases and J by 6 bases, with 8 bases between. The clonotype was recovered from a male donor with ankylosing spondylitis or in good health (not recorded which). Sequencing used blood, either unsorted or a sorted T cell fraction (not recorded which). This chain joins TRBV12-3 or TRBV12-4 and TRBJ2-1; D not resolved. The CDR3 nucleotides read TGTGCCAGCAGTTTAAACAGATGCAATGAGCAGTTCTTC. Protein product: CASSLNRCNEQFF.